Sequencing of this TCR beta chain was carried out in a study of CD4+ T cells in melanoma. Notes on the study in general: Diverse differentiation states were reported for melanoma neoantigen-specific CD4+ T cells. CD8+ T cell, macrophage and B cell function reportedly correlated with neoantigen-specific CD4+ T cells.

The protocol was immunoSEQ multiplex PCR, while the TCRdb copy is restricted to in-frame clones and leaves out a portion. This sample has about 55,000 clones, with nearly 70% found just once. The CDR3 covers 13 residues. CDR1 SGHAT and CDR2 FQNNGV come from the germline V gene. The V and J ends lost 5 bases and 4 bases, in that order; junction bases with no gene match: 3. A word on this clone: Its specificity is unknown.

The TCR sequence derives from a human donor with melanoma. The sequenced sample was tumor tissue. The genes are TRBV11-2 and TRBJ1-2, with 8 bases lining up with TRBD1. The CDR3 spells CASSETGVYGYTF. CDR3 DNA: TGTGCCAGCAGCGAGACAGGGGTCTATGGCTACACCTTC. The full variable domain, completed using reference TRBV11-2 and TRBJ1-2, is EAGVAQSPRYKIIEKRQSVAFWCNPISGHATLYWYQQILGQGPKLLIQFQNNGVVDDSQLPKDRFSAERLKGVDSTLKIQPAKLEDSAVYLCASSETGVYGYTFGSGTRLTVV.